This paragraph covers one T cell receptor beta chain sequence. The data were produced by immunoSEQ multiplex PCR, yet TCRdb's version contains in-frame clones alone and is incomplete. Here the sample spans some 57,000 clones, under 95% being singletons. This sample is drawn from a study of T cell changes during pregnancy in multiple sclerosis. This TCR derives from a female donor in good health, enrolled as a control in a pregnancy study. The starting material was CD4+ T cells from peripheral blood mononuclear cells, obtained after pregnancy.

CDR3 residues: CASSRQGAYEQYF. The DNA of the CDR3 is TGTGCCAGTAGCCGACAGGGGGCTTACGAGCAGTACTTC. The V and J genes are TRBV19 and TRBJ2-7; 10 nucleotides match TRBD1. CDR3 length: 13 amino acids. CDR1 LNHDA and CDR2 SQIVND come from the germline V gene (reference sequence). V shed 6 bases and J 4 bases; nucleotides not matched to a gene: 3.